A single sample is the source of the 26 T cell receptor beta chains below, sequenced in a study of CD8 T cells in Susac syndrome. Random hexamers primed reverse transcription of about 0.45 to 1 ug RNA. In TCRdb, the immunoSEQ multiplex PCR reads were re-called with MiXCR into one record per CDR3 protein. In the table there are 140,000 or so distinct CDR3 sequences, roughly 95% of which are singletons. The specimen was CD4+ T cells from PBMCs. The origin of the receptors is a human donor in good health.

DNA for the CDR3: TGTGCCAGCAGCTTAGGGGCGGGAATCTACGAGCAGTACTTC. Protein: CASSLGAGIYEQYF. V is TRBV7-8 and J is TRBJ2-7; maybe TRBD2 (6 bases). Trimming took 1 base from V and 3 from J, leaving 10 bases between them. Germline V gene lookup returns CDR1 SGHVS and CDR2 FQNEAQ. This CDR3 contains 14 residues.

The chain employs TRBV27 and TRBJ2-4, with 10 bases fitting TRBD2. From germline, CDR1 is MNHEY and CDR2 SMNVEV (reference sequence). J gave up 7 bases and V 3 bases, and 3 bases lay outside the gene matches. This CDR3 comprises 14 residues. CDR3 sequence: CASSFQAGGNIQYF. Written as DNA, the CDR3 is TGTGCCAGCAGTTTCCAAGCGGGAGGGAACATTCAGTACTTC.

The CDR3 DNA follows: TGCGCCAGCAGCTTGGGGGCACGGGGCTTGGACACTGAAGCTTTCTTT. It yields the protein CASSLGARGLDTEAFF. V is TRBV5-1 and J is TRBJ1-1; a possible D gene is TRBD1 (5 bases). This CDR3 spans 16 amino acids. The germline V gene has CDR1 SGHRS and CDR2 YFSETQ. With 0 bases removed from V and 3 bases from J, the gap between germline ends came to 15 bases.

This clonotype was seen just once. V gene TRBV5-4 combines with J gene TRBJ2-2; 7 bases agree with TRBD1. The CDR3 is 15 residues long. J gave up 1 base and V 4 bases, and 4 bases lay outside the gene matches. Germline CDR1 reads SGHNT; CDR2 reads YYREEE (reference sequence). CDR3 nucleotides: TGTGCCAGCAGCAAACGGGACAGGAACACCGGGGAGCTGTTTTTT. As protein: CASSKRDRNTGELFF.

The J gene is TRBJ2-5, the V gene TRBV3-1; 13 positions agree with TRBD2. The V gene's germline CDR1 is LGHDT and CDR2 YNNKEL (reference sequence). V was clipped by 1 base and J by 5 bases; unmatched bases: 4. This CDR3 comprises 16 residues. CDR3 amino acids: CASSQGTSGRGETQYF. The CDR3 DNA reads TGTGCCAGCAGCCAAGGGACTAGCGGGAGAGGTGAGACCCAGTACTTC.

The chain joins TRBV5-1 to TRBJ1-1; 8 nucleotides line up with TRBD1. V shed 3 bases, J shed 2 bases, and the junction held 21 bases outside the gene matches. The CDR3 totals 20 residues. Germline CDR1 and CDR2: SGHRS and YFSETQ. The CDR3 sequence: CASSSSGGAGSRGYNTEAFF. In DNA, the CDR3 is TGCGCCAGCAGCTCATCAGGGGGCGCGGGGAGCCGGGGTTATAACACTGAAGCTTTCTTT.

In this sample, this clonotype turned up a few times. The gene calls are TRBV6-5 and TRBJ2-7, with 10 positions matching TRBD1. The junction had 0 bases not matched to a gene; V was cut back by 1 base and J by 0 bases. The CDR3 covers 15 residues. Germline V gives CDR1 MNHEY, CDR2 SVGAGI. The CDR3 region is CASSYWTGGSYEQYF. The DNA for the CDR3 is TGTGCCAGCAGTTACTGGACAGGGGGCTCCTACGAGCAGTACTTC.

The V call is TRBV12-5, the J call TRBJ2-3, with D uncertain. The germline V gene has CDR1 LGHNT and CDR2 FRNRAP. Deletions cut 2 bases from V and 6 bases from J, with 3 bases between. The CDR3 consists of 11 residues. The CDR3 coding sequence is TGTGCTAGTGGTTTGTCTGATACGCAGTATTTT. Amino acids: CASGLSDTQYF.

The gene calls are TRBV12-3 or TRBV12-4 and TRBJ1-1, with TRBD1 matching over 9 bases. The CDR3 loop spans 13 amino acids. The J segment lost 6 bases and the V segment lost 7 bases, leaving 6 bases of the junction unmatched. CDR3 nucleotide sequence: TGTGCCAGCATCCCGGACAGGGGCGCTGAAGCTTTCTTT. Amino acid sequence: CASIPDRGAEAFF.

The chain combines TRBV2 with TRBJ2-3; D is unresolved. V dropped 5 bases and J dropped 4 bases, with 4 bases sitting between them. The CDR3 is 11 amino acids. Germline V gives CDR1 SNHLY, CDR2 FYNNEI. As DNA, the CDR3 is TGTGCCAGCAGTTACCCAGATACGCAGTATTTT. Translated: CASSYPDTQYF.

This clonotype came up a few times. The V gene is TRBV5-4, the J gene TRBJ1-1; D not certain. The CDR3 length is 13 residues. V was pared by 0 bases and J by 1 base, with 4 bases between. Germline values: CDR1 SGHNT, CDR2 YYREEE (reference sequence). The CDR3 nucleotides are TGTGCCAGCAGCTTGGAGCAGAACACTGAAGCTTTCTTT. Translated, it gives CASSLEQNTEAFF.

The rearrangement uses TRBV12-3 or TRBV12-4 and TRBJ2-7, with 7 bases matching TRBD1. The J segment lost 9 bases and the V segment lost 7 bases, leaving 6 bases of the junction unmatched. The CDR3 has 11 amino acids. CDR3 sequence (DNA): TGTGCCAGCACTCAGGGGGTCGGGCAGTACTTC. Translation gives CASTQGVGQYF.

The chain has TRBV27 and TRBJ2-4; the match to TRBD2 covers 11 bases. Germline V gives CDR1 MNHEY, CDR2 SMNVEV (reference sequence). V lost 6 bases, J lost 3 bases, and 4 bases stayed unmatched. CDR3 length equals 15 residues. The CDR3: CASRTSGKGKNIQYF. Here the CDR3 DNA reads TGTGCCAGCAGGACTAGCGGGAAGGGCAAAAACATTCAGTACTTC.

The gene calls are TRBV9 and TRBJ2-5; no reliable D call. Trimming stripped 3 bases from V and 5 bases from J, with 8 bases between. Per the germline V gene, CDR1 is SGDLS and CDR2 is YYNGEE. This CDR3 contains 12 residues. The CDR3 nucleotides read TGTGCCAGCAGCGCCCCTACCGAGACCCAGTACTTC. This gives the protein CASSAPTETQYF.

This clonotype was observed once. This chain links TRBV9 with TRBJ1-4, with TRBD1 identical over 8 bases. This CDR3 comprises 15 residues. Germline V gene data show CDR1 as SGDLS and CDR2 as YYNGEE. V shed 4 bases and J 2 bases; nucleotides not matched to a gene: 4. The DNA of the CDR3 is TGTGCCAGCAGCACCAACAGGGGGACTAATGAAAAACTGTTTTTT. As protein: CASSTNRGTNEKLFF.

The V call is TRBV3-1, the J call TRBJ2-7; D remains ambiguous. The V gene's germline CDR1 is LGHDT and CDR2 YNNKEL (reference sequence). The V end lost 1 base, the J end lost 1 base, and 5 bases lay between the germline ends. The CDR3 consists of 13 residues. For the CDR3, the DNA is TGTGCCAGCAGCCAAGGGTGGTCCTACGAGCAGTACTTC. Translation gives CASSQGWSYEQYF.

This chain links TRBV7-8 with TRBJ1-2; a weak D match, TRBD1 (6 bases). V was trimmed by 5 bases and J by 8 bases, leaving 21 bases between them. The CDR3 contains 15 residues. Germline V gene data show CDR1 as SGHVS and CDR2 as FQNEAQ. The CDR3, as DNA: TGTGCCAGCAGCCCGGCCTCCCAGGGGATTTGGGGCTACACCTTC. It codes for CASSPASQGIWGYTF.

This clonotype was seen a single time. This sequence joins TRBV6-5 and TRBJ2-5; TRBD1 matches 9 bases. The CDR3 runs 18 residues. From germline, CDR1 is MNHEY and CDR2 SVGAGI. V lost 6 bases, J lost 2 bases, and 16 bases stayed unmatched. The CDR3 region has the DNA TGTGCCAGCAGCTATTATACTCAGGGACAGGGATTACAAGAGACCCAGTACTTC. Its protein is CASSYYTQGQGLQETQYF.

The chain employs TRBV4-2 and TRBJ1-1, with 7 bases lining up with TRBD1. CDR3 size: 15 residues. V gave up 5 bases and J gave up 0 bases; unmatched junction bases: 6. Germline V lookup: CDR1 LGHNA, CDR2 YNFKEQ. The DNA for the CDR3 is TGTGCCAGCAGCTCCCCGACAGGGATGAACACTGAAGCTTTCTTT. Protein: CASSSPTGMNTEAFF.

The chain carries TRBV6-1 and TRBJ1-5; D is undetermined. V lost 0 bases, J lost 1 base, and 7 bases lay in between. Germline V lookup: CDR1 MNHNS, CDR2 SASEGT. The CDR3 sequence is 15 residues long. The CDR3 DNA is TGTGCCAGCAGTGAAGCTGGAGGGAGCAATCAGCCCCAGCATTTT. Translating gives CASSEAGGSNQPQHF.

The count of this clonotype is one. The J gene is TRBJ2-7, the V gene TRBV9; TRBD1 agrees at 8 bases. The germline V gene encodes CDR1 SGDLS and CDR2 YYNGEE. This CDR3 has 17 residues. V shed 0 bases, J shed 8 bases, and the junction held 16 bases outside the gene matches. The CDR3 DNA reads TGTGCCAGCAGCGTAGGGGTGGAGACAGGGGAAGGAGTGAAGCAGTACTTC. Protein: CASSVGVETGEGVKQYF.

The J gene is TRBJ2-7, the V gene TRBV20-1; 10 bases line up with TRBD2. The CDR3 is 15 amino acids. The germline CDR1 and CDR2 sequences are DFQATT and SNEGSKA (reference sequence). V was pared by 3 bases and J by 2 bases, with 7 bases of the junction left unmatched. The CDR3, as DNA: TGCAGTGCTAGGGTGGGACTAGCGCCTACCTACGAGCAGTACTTC. Translation: CSARVGLAPTYEQYF.

The chain employs TRBV6-5 and TRBJ1-5; 7 bases are a match to TRBD1. Trimming cost V 6 bases and J 3 bases; bases outside gene matches: 5. CDR3 length: 14 amino acids. CDR1 is MNHEY and CDR2 is SVGAGI in the germline V gene. CDR3 residues: CASRRDSSNQPQHF. Written as DNA, the CDR3 is TGTGCCAGCAGGAGGGACAGCTCCAATCAGCCCCAGCATTTT.

The J gene is TRBJ2-7, the V gene TRBV19; 8 bases are a match to TRBD1. Per germline, CDR1 LNHDA and CDR2 SQIVND (reference sequence). The V gene end was trimmed by 3 bases and the J gene end by 3 bases; junction bases not matched to a gene: 4. CDR3 length: 14 amino acids. CDR3 amino acids: CASSIPGGLYEQYF. In DNA, the CDR3 is TGTGCCAGTAGTATCCCAGGGGGCCTCTACGAGCAGTACTTC.

The chain combines TRBV6-5 with TRBJ1-1; no reliable D call. The germline CDR1 and CDR2 sequences are MNHEY and SVGAGI. The CDR3 spans 13 residues. V lost 5 bases to trimming and J lost 6 bases, with 13 bases between them. For the CDR3, the DNA is TGTGCCAGCAGTCAGGCGAGGGAGGCTGAAGCTTTCTTT. Translation: CASSQAREAEAFF.

This clonotype was observed a single time. The V and J genes are TRBV19 and TRBJ1-2; TRBD1 matches at 10 bases. The CDR3 loop spans 16 amino acids. Germline V gives CDR1 LNHDA, CDR2 SQIVND (reference sequence). Trimming cost V 5 bases and J 5 bases; bases outside gene matches: 11. CDR3 residues: CASSSPGTGASYGYTF. CDR3 nucleotides: TGTGCCAGTAGTTCCCCCGGGACAGGGGCTTCATATGGCTACACCTTC.